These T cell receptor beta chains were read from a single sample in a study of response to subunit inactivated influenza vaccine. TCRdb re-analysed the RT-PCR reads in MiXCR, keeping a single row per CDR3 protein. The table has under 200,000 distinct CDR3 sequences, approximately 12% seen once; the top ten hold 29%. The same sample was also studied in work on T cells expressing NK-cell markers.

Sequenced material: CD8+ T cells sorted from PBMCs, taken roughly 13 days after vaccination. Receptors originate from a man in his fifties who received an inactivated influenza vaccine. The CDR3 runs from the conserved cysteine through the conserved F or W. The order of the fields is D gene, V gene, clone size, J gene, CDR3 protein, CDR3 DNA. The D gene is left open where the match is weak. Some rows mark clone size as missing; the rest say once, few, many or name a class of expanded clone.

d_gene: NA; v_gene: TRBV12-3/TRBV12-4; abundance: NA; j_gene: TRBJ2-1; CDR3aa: CASSKPGTEQFF; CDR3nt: TGTGCCAGCAGTAAACCCGGGACAGAGCAGTTCTTC
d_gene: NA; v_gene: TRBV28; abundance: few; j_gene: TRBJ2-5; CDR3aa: CASSSAGRLETQYF; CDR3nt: TGTGCCAGCAGTTCCGCGGGGAGATTGGAGACCCAGTACTTC
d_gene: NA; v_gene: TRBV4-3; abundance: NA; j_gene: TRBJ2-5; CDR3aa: CASSQDITQQETQYF; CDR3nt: TGCGCCAGCAGCCAAGATATCACTCAGCAAGAGACCCAGTACTTC
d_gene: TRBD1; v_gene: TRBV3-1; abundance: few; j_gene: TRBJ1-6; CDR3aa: CASSPGQGLDSPLHF; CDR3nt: TGTGCCAGCAGCCCGGGACAGGGTCTGGATTCACCCCTCCACTTT
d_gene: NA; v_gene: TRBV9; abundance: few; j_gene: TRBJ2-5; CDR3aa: CASSELGGETQYF; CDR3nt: TGTGCCAGCAGCGAACTGGGGGGAGAGACCCAGTACTTC
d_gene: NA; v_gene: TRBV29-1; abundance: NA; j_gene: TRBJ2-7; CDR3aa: CSAYLGDEQYF; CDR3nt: TGCAGCGCTTACCTGGGGGACGAGCAGTACTTC
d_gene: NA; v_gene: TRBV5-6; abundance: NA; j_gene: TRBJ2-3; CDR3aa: CASSLSAGVADTQYF; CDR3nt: TGTGCCAGCAGCTTATCTGCCGGGGTTGCAGATACGCAGTATTTT
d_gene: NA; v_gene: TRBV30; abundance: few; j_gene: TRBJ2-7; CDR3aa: CAWSRSSEQYF; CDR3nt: TGTGCCTGGAGCAGGTCCTCGGAGCAGTACTTC
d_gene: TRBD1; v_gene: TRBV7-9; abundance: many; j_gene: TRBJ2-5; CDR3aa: CASSLTDRGLTQYF; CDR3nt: TGTGCCAGCAGCTTAACAGACAGGGGATTGACCCAGTACTTC
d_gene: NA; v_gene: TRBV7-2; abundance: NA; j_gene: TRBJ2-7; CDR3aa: CASSLLGPSYEQYF; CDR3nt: TGTGCCAGCAGCTTACTGGGACCGTCCTACGAGCAGTACTTC
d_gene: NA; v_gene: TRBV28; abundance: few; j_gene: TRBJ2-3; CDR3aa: CASSLGTSTDTQYF; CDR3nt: TGTGCCAGCAGTTTAGGAACTAGCACAGATACGCAGTATTTT
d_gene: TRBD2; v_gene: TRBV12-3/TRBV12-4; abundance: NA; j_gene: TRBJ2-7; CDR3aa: CASSTGGAIYEQYF; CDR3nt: TGTGCCAGCAGCACGGGGGGGGCCATTTACGAGCAGTACTTC
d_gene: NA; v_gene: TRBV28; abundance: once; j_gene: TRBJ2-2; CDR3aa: CASSSGQGETGELFF; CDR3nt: TGTGCCAGCAGTTCGGGGCAGGGAGAAACCGGGGAGCTGTTTTTT
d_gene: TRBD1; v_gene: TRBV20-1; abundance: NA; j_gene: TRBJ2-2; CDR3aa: CSATRTGTGELFF; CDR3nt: TGCAGTGCTACCCGGACAGGGACCGGGGAGCTGTTTTTT
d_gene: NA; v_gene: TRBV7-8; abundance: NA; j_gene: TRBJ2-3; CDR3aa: CASSLAGATDTQYF; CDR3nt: TGTGCCAGCAGCTTAGCGGGGGCCACAGATACGCAGTATTTT